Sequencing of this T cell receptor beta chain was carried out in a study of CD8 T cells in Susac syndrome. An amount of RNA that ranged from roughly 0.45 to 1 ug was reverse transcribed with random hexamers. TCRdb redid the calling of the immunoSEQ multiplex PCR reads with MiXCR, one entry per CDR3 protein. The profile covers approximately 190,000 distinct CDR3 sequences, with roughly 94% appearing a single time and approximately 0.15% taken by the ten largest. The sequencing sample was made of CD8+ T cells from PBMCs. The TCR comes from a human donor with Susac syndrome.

Written as DNA, the CDR3 is TGTGCCAGCAGCCCCAGTCCCGGTGGAAATGAGCAGTTCTTC. Protein sequence: CASSPSPGGNEQFF. The chain joins TRBV7-2 to TRBJ2-1; D is ambiguous. V dropped 5 bases and J dropped 7 bases, with 15 bases sitting between them. The CDR3 is 14 residues long. Looked up from germline, CDR1 is SGHTA and CDR2 is FQGNSA.